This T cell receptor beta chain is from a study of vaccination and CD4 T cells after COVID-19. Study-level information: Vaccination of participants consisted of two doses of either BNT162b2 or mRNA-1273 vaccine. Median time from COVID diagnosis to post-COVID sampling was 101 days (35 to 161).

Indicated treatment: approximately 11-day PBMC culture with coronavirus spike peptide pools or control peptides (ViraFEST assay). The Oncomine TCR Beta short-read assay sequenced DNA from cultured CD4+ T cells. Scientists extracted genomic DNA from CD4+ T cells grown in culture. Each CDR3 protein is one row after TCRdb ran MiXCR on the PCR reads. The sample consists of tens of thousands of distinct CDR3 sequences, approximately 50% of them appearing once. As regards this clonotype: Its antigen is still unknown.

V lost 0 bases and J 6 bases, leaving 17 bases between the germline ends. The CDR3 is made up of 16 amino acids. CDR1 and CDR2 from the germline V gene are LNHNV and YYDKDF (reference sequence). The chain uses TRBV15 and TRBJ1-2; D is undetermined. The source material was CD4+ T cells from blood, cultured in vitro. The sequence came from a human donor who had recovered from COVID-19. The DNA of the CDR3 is TGTGCCACCAGCAGAGATGTACAGCCCGCGTTTCATGGCTACACCTTC. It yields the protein CATSRDVQPAFHGYTF.